These T cell receptor beta chains were read from a single sample in a study of a mutant IDH1 vaccine in newly diagnosed glioma. The method was immunoSEQ multiplex PCR; TCRdb's version includes in-frame clones alone and lacks a portion of them. The sample lists 50,000 to 65,000 clones; less than 65% were seen once. Antigens of these TCRs are unknown. The sample in question was peripheral blood mononuclear cells (PBMCs), obtained from a glioma patient whose treatment included an IDH1 peptide vaccine. These receptors originate from a middle-aged man with glioma. Some clones in this sample may be carry-over from other donors' samples. Each CDR3 is given with its conserved first and last residue. Fields, in order: V gene, D gene, J gene, clone size, CDR3 DNA, CDR3 protein. A D gene is named only where the DNA matches it firmly. The listing skips clone size in some rows; elsewhere it reads once, few, many or a size class.

>TRBV6-1|NA|TRBJ2-7|NA
TGTGCCAGCAGTGAGGAGCCCCTTGGGGAGCAGTACTTC
CASSEEPLGEQYF
>TRBV13|NA|TRBJ2-7|few
TGTGCCAGCAGCTTGGGTAGCTCCTACGAGCAGTACTTC
CASSLGSSYEQYF
>TRBV5-6|NA|TRBJ1-2|NA
TGTGCCAGCAGCCCAGAAGCTCTAGCCCGCTCCTATGGCTACACCTTC
CASSPEALARSYGYTF
>TRBV7-9|NA|TRBJ2-7|NA
TGTGCCAGCAGCTTAGGGTTGGGAAGCTCCTACGAGCAGTACTTC
CASSLGLGSSYEQYF
>TRBV18|NA|TRBJ1-1|NA
TGTGCCAGCTCACCAGAGCCGCGAGGGAGGGGGGTGAACACTGAAGCTTTCTTT
CASSPEPRGRGVNTEAFF
>TRBV2|NA|TRBJ2-5|NA
TGTGCCAGCAGTGAATTCGGGGGGCAAATAGCCGGCGAGACCCAGTACTTC
CASSEFGGQIAGETQYF
>TRBV5-1|TRBD1|TRBJ1-4|NA
TGCGCCAGCAACCCAGGGGGCGAGGACGAAAAACTGTTTTTT
CASNPGGEDEKLFF
>TRBV6-5|NA|TRBJ2-2|few
TGTGCCAGCAGTTTCCGCCGGAGGACGAACACCGGGGAGCTGTTTTTT
CASSFRRRTNTGELFF
>TRBV4-1|TRBD1|TRBJ1-2|NA
TGCGCCAGCAGCCAAGGGGGACAGGGGCGAGGCTACACCTTC
CASSQGGQGRGYTF
>TRBV6-5|NA|TRBJ1-1|NA
TGTGCCAGCAGCGAGGGGGGATCTGAAGCTTTCTTT
CASSEGGSEAFF
>TRBV25-1|NA|TRBJ1-2|NA
TGTGCCAGCACCGGGGGTATACTTCTTGGCTACACCTTC
CASTGGILLGYTF
>TRBV6-1|TRBD1|TRBJ2-7|NA
TGTGCCAGCAGCGGGACAGGGTATGTTTCCGAGCAGTACTTC
CASSGTGYVSEQYF
>TRBV5-6|TRBD2|TRBJ2-7|NA
TGTGCCAGCAGCTGGGGGCCGGGGACTAGCGGGGGACCTACCTACGAGCAGTACTTC
CASSWGPGTSGGPTYEQYF
>TRBV2|NA|TRBJ2-1|NA
TGTGCCAGCAGTGAAGTGGGGGGAGCGGTCAATGAGCAGTTCTTC
CASSEVGGAVNEQFF
>TRBV2|NA|TRBJ1-4|NA
TGTGCCAGCAGTGACGGCAGGGGAGATGAAAAACTGTTTTTT
CASSDGRGDEKLFF
>TRBV7-2|NA|TRBJ1-2|once
TGTGCCAGCAGCTTACAAGTTTGGGATGGCTACACCTTC
CASSLQVWDGYTF
>TRBV14|NA|TRBJ2-5|few
TGTGCCAGCAGCCAAGATATCGGGAGCCAAGAGACCCAGTACTTC
CASSQDIGSQETQYF
>TRBV7-8|NA|TRBJ2-7|NA
TGTGCCAGCAGCTCTGCACAAACTAGAGCGTGGAATTTC
CASSSAQTRAWNF
>TRBV13|NA|TRBJ2-3|NA
TGTGCCAGCAGCCTGGAAGGACGGGGGAAGGGCACAGATACGCAGTATTTT
CASSLEGRGKGTDTQYF
>TRBV6-5|NA|TRBJ1-5|NA
TGTGCCAGCAGTACCACAAGGGGTTATCAGCCCCAGCATTTT
CASSTTRGYQPQHF
>TRBV27|NA|TRBJ1-5|NA
TGTGCCAGCAGTTTTACGTTCGACAATCAGCCCCAGCATTTT
CASSFTFDNQPQHF
>TRBV30|NA|TRBJ2-7|NA
TGTGCCTCGGGGAACCTCCTCGGGGGAAGTGGCGAGCAGTACTTC
CASGNLLGGSGEQYF
>TRBV4-2|TRBD2|TRBJ2-2|NA
TGTGCCAGCAGCCCCCAATCTCTAGCGGGGGGAGGGACCGGGGAGCTGTTTTTT
CASSPQSLAGGGTGELFF
>TRBV10-1|NA|TRBJ1-3|NA
TGCGCCAGCAGCGAGAGCTCTGGAAACACCATATATTTT
CASSESSGNTIYF
>TRBV30|NA|TRBJ2-1|NA
TGTGCCTGGACCGGGCCGGTGAATGAGCAGTTCTTC
CAWTGPVNEQFF
>TRBV6-5|NA|TRBJ1-6|NA
TGTGCCAGCAGTTTGGGACAACCCGATAATTCACCCCTCCACTTT
CASSLGQPDNSPLHF
>TRBV6-5|TRBD1|TRBJ1-5|NA
TGTGCCAGCAGCCTAACGACAGGGCAGCCCCAGCATTTT
CASSLTTGQPQHF
>TRBV10-2|TRBD1|TRBJ1-2|NA
TGCGCCAGCAGTGATTGGACAGGGCATGGCTACACCTTC
CASSDWTGHGYTF
>TRBV6-1|NA|TRBJ1-5|NA
TGTGCCAGCAGTATACAGGACCAAGATCAGCCCCAGCATTTT
CASSIQDQDQPQHF
>TRBV5-5|NA|TRBJ2-7|few
TGTGCCAGCAGCTTCACAGGGAGCTCCTACGAGCAGTACTTC
CASSFTGSSYEQYF
>TRBV19|TRBD1|TRBJ2-2|NA
TGTGCCAGTAGTGGGACAGGGTCCGGGGAGCTGTTTTTT
CASSGTGSGELFF
>TRBV11-3|TRBD1|TRBJ2-2|few
TGTGCCAGCAGCTCGGACAGGCCGAACGGGGAGCTGTTTTTT
CASSSDRPNGELFF
>TRBV15|NA|TRBJ1-2|NA
TGTGCCACCAGCAGCCTAACCCCTGCGGGGGGCTACACCTTC
CATSSLTPAGGYTF
>TRBV14|NA|TRBJ2-7|NA
TGTGCCAGCAGCCAAGCGGGTGGAGGGTCGCAGTACTTC
CASSQAGGGSQYF
>TRBV6-5|NA|TRBJ1-5|NA
TGTGCCAGCAGTTATGGGAGATATAGCAATCAGCCCCAGCATTTT
CASSYGRYSNQPQHF
>TRBV18|NA|TRBJ2-7|NA
TGTGCCAGCTCACCACCGGCACAATCGGGGCAGTACTTC
CASSPPAQSGQYF
>TRBV12-5|NA|TRBJ2-7|NA
TGTGCTAGTGGTTTATGGGTCTACGAGCAGTACTTC
CASGLWVYEQYF
>TRBV18|NA|TRBJ2-1|NA
TGTGCCAGCTCACCTACAGGGTATAGCTACAATGAGCAGTTCTTC
CASSPTGYSYNEQFF
>TRBV6-5|NA|TRBJ1-1|NA
TGTGCCAGCAGTTACAGGGGCCCGGACACTGAAGCTTTCTTT
CASSYRGPDTEAFF
>TRBV6-6|NA|TRBJ2-3|NA
TGTGCCAGCAGTTACCAGGGTTCCCGCACAGATACGCAGTATTTT
CASSYQGSRTDTQYF
>TRBV30|NA|TRBJ2-5|NA
TGTGCCTGGAGTGAGGGTGCGGGGTGGGAGACCCAGTACTTC
CAWSEGAGWETQYF
>TRBV6-1|NA|TRBJ1-1|once
TGTGCCAGCAGGGATCCGACGGGAACTGAAGCTTTCTTT
CASRDPTGTEAFF
>TRBV12-5|NA|TRBJ1-5|few
TGTGCTAGTGGTTTGAGCGGGTTGAAGCCCCAGCATTTT
CASGLSGLKPQHF
>TRBV6-5|TRBD1|TRBJ1-2|NA
TGTGCCAGCAGTGCGCAGGGGGGGAGTAACTATGGCTACACCTTC
CASSAQGGSNYGYTF
>TRBV2|TRBD2|TRBJ2-2|NA
TGTGCCAGTAATCTAGCGGGGGGGGCCGGGGAGCTGTTTTTT
CASNLAGGAGELFF
>TRBV2|NA|TRBJ1-2|many
TGTGCCAACCAGGCCGGTGCCGGCTACACCTTC
CANQAGAGYTF
>TRBV5-1|NA|TRBJ1-2|NA
TGCGCCAGCAGCTCACGCCATGGGGGGTCTGTCGATGGCTACACCTTC
CASSSRHGGSVDGYTF
>TRBV27|NA|TRBJ1-4|NA
TGTGCCAGCAGTTCCTACTCCAAGCGCGGGGCCCTTCATTTT
CASSSYSKRGALHF
>TRBV6-5|TRBD2|TRBJ2-3|NA
TGTGCCGCTAGCGGGAGCACAGATACGCAGTATTTT
CAASGSTDTQYF
>TRBV6-5|NA|TRBJ2-5|NA
TGTGCCAGCAGTTACTCGCTTAACTGGGAGACCCAGTACTTC
CASSYSLNWETQYF
>TRBV5-6|NA|TRBJ2-1|NA
TGTGCCAGCAGCTTGGGACTAGAGTACAATGAGCAGTTCTTC
CASSLGLEYNEQFF
>TRBV5-1|NA|TRBJ2-7|NA
TGCGCCAGCAGCTTGGAATCGAGTCTGGGGGCGATTTCCTACGAGCAGTACTTC
CASSLESSLGAISYEQYF